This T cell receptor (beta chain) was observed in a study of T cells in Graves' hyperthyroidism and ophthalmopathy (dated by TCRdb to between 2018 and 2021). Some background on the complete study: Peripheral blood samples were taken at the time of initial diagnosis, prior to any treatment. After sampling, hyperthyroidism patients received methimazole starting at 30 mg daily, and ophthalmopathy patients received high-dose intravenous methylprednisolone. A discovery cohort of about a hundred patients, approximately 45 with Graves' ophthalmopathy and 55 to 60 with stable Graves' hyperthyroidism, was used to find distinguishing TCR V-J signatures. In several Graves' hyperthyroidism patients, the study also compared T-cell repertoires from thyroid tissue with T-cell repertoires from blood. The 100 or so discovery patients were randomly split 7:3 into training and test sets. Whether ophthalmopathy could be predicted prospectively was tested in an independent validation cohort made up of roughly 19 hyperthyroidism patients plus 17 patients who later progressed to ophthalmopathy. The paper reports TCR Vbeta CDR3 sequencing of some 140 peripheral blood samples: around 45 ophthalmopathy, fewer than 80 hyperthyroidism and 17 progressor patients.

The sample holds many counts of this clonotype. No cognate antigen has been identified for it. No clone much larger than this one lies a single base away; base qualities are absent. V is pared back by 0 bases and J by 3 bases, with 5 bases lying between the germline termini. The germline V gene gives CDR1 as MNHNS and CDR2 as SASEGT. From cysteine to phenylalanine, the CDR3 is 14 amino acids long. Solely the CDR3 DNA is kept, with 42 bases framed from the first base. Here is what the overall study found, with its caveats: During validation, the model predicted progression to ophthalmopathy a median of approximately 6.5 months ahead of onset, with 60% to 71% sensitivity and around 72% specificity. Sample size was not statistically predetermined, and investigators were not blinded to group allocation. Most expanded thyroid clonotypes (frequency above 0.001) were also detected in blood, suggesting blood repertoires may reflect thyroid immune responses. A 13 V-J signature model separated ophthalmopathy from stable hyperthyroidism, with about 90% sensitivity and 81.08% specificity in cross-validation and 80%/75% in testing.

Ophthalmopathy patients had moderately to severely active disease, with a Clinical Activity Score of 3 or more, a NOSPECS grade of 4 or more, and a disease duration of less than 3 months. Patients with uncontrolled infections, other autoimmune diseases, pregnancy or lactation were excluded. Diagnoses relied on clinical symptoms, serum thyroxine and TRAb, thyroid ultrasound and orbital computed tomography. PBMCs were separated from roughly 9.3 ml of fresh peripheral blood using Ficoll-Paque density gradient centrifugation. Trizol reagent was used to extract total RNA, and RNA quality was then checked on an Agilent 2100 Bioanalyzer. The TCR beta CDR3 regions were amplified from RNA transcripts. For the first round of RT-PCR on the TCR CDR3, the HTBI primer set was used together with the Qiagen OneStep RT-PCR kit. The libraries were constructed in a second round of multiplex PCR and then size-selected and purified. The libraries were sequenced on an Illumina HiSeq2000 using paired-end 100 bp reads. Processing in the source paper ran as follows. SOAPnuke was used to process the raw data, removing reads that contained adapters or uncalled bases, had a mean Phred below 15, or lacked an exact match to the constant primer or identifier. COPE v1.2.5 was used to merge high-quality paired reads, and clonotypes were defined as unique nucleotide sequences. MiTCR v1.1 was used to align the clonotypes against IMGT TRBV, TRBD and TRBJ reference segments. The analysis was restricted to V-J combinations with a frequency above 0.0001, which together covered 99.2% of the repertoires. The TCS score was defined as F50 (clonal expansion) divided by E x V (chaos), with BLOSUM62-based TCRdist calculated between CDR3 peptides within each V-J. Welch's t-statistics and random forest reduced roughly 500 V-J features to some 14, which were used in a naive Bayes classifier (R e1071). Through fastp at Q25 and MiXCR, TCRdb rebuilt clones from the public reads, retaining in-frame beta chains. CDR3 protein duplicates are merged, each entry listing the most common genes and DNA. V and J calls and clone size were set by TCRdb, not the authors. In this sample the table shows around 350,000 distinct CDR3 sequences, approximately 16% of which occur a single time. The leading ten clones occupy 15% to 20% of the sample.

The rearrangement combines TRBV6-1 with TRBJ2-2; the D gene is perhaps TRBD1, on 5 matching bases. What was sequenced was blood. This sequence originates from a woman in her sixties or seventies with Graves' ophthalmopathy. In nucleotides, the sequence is TGTGCCAGCAGTGAAGCAGGGGACACCGGGGAGCTGTTTTTT. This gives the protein CASSEAGDTGELFF.